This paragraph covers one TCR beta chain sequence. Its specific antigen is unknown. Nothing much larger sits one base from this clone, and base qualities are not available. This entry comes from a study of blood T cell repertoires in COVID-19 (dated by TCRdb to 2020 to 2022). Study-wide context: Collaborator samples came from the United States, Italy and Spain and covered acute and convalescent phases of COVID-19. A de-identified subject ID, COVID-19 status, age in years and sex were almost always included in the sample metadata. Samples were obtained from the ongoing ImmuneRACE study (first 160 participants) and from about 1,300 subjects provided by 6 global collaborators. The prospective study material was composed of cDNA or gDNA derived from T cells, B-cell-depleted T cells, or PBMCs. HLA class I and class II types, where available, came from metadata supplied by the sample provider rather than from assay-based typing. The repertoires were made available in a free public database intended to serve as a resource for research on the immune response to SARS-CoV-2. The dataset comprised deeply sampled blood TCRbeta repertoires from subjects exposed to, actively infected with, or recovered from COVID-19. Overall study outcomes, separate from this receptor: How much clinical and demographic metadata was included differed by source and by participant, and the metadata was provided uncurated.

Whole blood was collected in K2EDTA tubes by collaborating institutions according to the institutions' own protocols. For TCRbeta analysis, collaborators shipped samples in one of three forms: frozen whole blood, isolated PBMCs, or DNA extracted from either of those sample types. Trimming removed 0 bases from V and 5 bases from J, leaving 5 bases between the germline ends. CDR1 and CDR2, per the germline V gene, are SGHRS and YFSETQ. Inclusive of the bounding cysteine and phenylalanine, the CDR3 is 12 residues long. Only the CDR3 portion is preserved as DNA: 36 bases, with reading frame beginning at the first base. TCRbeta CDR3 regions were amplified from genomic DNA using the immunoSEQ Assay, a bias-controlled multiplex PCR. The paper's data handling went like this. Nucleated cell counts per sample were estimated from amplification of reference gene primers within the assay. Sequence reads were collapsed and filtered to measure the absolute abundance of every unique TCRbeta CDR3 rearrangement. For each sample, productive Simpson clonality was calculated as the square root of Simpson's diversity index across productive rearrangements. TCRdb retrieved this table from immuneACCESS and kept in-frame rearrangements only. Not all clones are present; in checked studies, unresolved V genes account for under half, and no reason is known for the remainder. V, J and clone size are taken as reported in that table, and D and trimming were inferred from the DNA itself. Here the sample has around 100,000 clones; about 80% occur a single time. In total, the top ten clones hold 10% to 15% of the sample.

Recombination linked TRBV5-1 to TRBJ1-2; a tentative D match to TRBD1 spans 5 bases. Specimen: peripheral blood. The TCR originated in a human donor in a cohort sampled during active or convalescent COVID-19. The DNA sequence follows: TGCGCCAGCAGCTTGGAGGGGTATGGCTACACCTTC. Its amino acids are CASSLEGYGYTF.